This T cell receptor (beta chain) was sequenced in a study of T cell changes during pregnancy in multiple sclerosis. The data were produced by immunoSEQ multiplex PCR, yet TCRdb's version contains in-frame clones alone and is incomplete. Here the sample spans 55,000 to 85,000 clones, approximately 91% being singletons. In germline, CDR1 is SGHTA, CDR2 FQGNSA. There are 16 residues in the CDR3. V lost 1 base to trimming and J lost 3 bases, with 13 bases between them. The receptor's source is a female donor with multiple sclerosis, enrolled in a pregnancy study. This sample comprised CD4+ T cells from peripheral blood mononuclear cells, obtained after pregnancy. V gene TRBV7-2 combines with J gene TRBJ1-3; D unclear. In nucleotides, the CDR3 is TGTGCCAGCAGCTTAGTGGGTTTGGGCAGTGGAAACACCATATATTTT. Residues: CASSLVGLGSGNTIYF. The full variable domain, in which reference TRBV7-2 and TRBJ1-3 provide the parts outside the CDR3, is GAGVSQSPSNKVTEKGKDVELRCDPISGHTALYWYRQSLGQGLEFLIYFQGNSAPDKSGLPSDRFSAERTGGSVSTLTIQRTQQEDSAVYLCASSLVGLGSGNTIYFGEGSWLTVV.